The 9 T cell receptor beta chains presented below share a single source sample, sequenced in a study of graft-versus-host responses after intestinal transplantation. Sequencing used immunoSEQ multiplex PCR; TCRdb keeps in-frame clones, though not all of them. Among some 41,000 clones, more than 80% were seen once, and the ten largest hold 2% to 2.5%. The sample here was PBMCs, taken around 330 days after intestinal transplant. These receptors were collected from a human patient who received an intestinal transplant, so some T cells may come from the graft donor.

This chain's CDR3 is CASSERGRDGYTF. The CDR3 DNA reads TGTGCCAGCAGTGAAAGGGGACGGGATGGCTACACCTTC. This sequence joins TRBV6-1 and TRBJ1-2, with D tentatively TRBD1 (5 bases). Germline V gives CDR1 MNHNS, CDR2 SASEGT. The V and J ends lost 2 bases and 6 bases respectively, with 10 bases between them. This CDR3 is 13 amino acids long.

This clone was found once. The rearrangement uses TRBV7-3 and TRBJ1-6; D is unresolved. The germline V gene has CDR1 SGHTA and CDR2 FQGTGA. The V end was cut by 5 bases, the J end by 3 bases, with 11 bases between. This CDR3 has 15 residues. The CDR3 DNA is TGTGCCAGCAGCCCCGGCCCAGGCTATAATTCACCCCTCCACTTT. Protein: CASSPGPGYNSPLHF.

CDR3 in amino acids: CASRTGANTEAFF. DNA of the CDR3: TGTGCCAGTAGGACAGGAGCGAACACTGAAGCTTTCTTT. The V gene is TRBV19, the J gene TRBJ1-1, with D possibly being TRBD1 (6 bases). Between the trimmed V and J ends, which lost 6 bases and 1 base, there was a span of 9 bases. CDR1 is LNHDA, CDR2 SQIVND, per germline (reference sequence). There are 13 residues in the CDR3.

The CDR3 sequence is CASSQLTWDSQETQYF. DNA of the CDR3: TGCGCCAGCAGCCAACTAACCTGGGACAGTCAAGAGACCCAGTACTTC. This sequence joins TRBV4-1 and TRBJ2-5; 7 bases fit TRBD1. The J segment lost 2 bases and the V segment lost 2 bases, leaving 8 bases of the junction unmatched. CDR1 MGHRA and CDR2 YSYEKL come from the germline V gene. The CDR3 is 16 residues long.

The V call is TRBV9, the J call TRBJ2-1; D is ambiguous. This CDR3 spans 15 amino acids. Trimming removed 3 bases from V and 6 bases from J, with 16 bases in between. Looked up from germline, CDR1 is SGDLS and CDR2 is YYNGEE. The CDR3 is CASSAPSLSGNEQFF. The DNA for the CDR3 is TGTGCCAGCAGCGCCCCTAGTCTCTCGGGCAATGAGCAGTTCTTC.

The chain carries TRBV11-2 and TRBJ1-4; possibly TRBD1 for D (5 bases). Trimming removed 5 bases from V and 3 bases from J, with 13 bases in between. This CDR3 region has 15 residues. In germline, CDR1 is SGHAT, CDR2 FQNNGV. The DNA of the CDR3 is TGTGCCAGCAGCCCATCGCAGGGTTCTAATGAAAAACTGTTTTTT. Protein product: CASSPSQGSNEKLFF.

V and J are TRBV9 and TRBJ2-1; 7 bases agree with TRBD1. The CDR3 loop spans 14 amino acids. The germline V gene encodes CDR1 SGDLS and CDR2 YYNGEE. The junction had 3 bases not matched to a gene; V was cut back by 2 bases and J by 4 bases. The CDR3 DNA reads as TGTGCCAGCAGCGTCGAGGGGGCTTACAATGAGCAGTTCTTC. This gives the protein CASSVEGAYNEQFF. The variable domain in full, with the rest retrieved from reference TRBV9 and TRBJ2-1, is DSGVTQTPKHLITATGQRVTLRCSPRSGDLSVYWYQQSLDQGLQFLIQYYNGEERAKGNILERFSAQQFPDLHSELNLSSLELGDSALYFCASSVEGAYNEQFFGPGTRLTVL.

This clone was seen only once. Here the CDR3 DNA reads TGCAGCGTTGAAAGGTCCAGGGACAAAAATCAGCCCCAGCATTTT. Translation gives CSVERSRDKNQPQHF. This chain joins TRBV29-1 and TRBJ1-5; the D gene is possibly TRBD1 (6 bases). Trimming removed 2 bases from V and 4 bases from J, with 15 bases in between. In germline, CDR1 is SQVTM, CDR2 ANQGSEA. This CDR3 is 15 amino acids long.

The rearrangement uses TRBV30 and TRBJ1-5; D uncertain. Deletions cut 0 bases from V and 4 bases from J, with 10 bases between. CDR1 is GTSNPN and CDR2 is SVGIG in the germline V gene (reference sequence). The CDR3 spans 14 residues. The CDR3 loop is CAWSVARQNQPQHF. The CDR3 DNA is TGTGCCTGGAGTGTAGCCAGGCAGAATCAGCCCCAGCATTTT.